The text below deals with one TCR beta chain. Germline loops: CDR1 SGHRS, CDR2 YFSETQ. The CDR3 contains 14 residues. Trimming removed 0 bases from V and 3 bases from J, with 9 bases in between. These data originate in a study of T cell changes during pregnancy in multiple sclerosis. Method: immunoSEQ multiplex PCR; TCRdb's copy keeps in-frame clones and lacks some. The sample includes around 25,000 clones, about 82% of them seen just once. The rearrangement uses TRBV5-1 and TRBJ1-1, with D unclear. The receptor was derived from a female donor in good health, enrolled as a control in a pregnancy study. The sample was CD8+ T cells from peripheral blood mononuclear cells, taken in the first trimester of pregnancy. The CDR3 here is CASSLAGGYTEAFF. DNA for the CDR3: TGCGCCAGCAGCTTGGCCGGAGGGTACACTGAAGCTTTCTTT.